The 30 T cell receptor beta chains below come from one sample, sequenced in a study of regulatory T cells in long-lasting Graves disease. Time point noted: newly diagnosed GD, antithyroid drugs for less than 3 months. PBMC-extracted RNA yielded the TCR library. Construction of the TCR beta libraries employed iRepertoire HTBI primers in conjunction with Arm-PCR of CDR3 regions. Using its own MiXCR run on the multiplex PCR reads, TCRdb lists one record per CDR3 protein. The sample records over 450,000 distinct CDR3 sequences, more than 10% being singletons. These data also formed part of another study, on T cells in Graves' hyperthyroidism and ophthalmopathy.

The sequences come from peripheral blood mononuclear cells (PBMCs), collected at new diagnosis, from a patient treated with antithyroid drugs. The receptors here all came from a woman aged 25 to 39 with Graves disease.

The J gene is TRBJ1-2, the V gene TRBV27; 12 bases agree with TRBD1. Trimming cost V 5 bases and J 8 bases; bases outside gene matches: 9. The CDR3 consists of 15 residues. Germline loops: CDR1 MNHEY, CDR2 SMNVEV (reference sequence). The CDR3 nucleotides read TGTGCCAGCAGTCCCGGGACAGGGGGCGCTGGGGGCTACACCTTC. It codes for CASSPGTGGAGGYTF.

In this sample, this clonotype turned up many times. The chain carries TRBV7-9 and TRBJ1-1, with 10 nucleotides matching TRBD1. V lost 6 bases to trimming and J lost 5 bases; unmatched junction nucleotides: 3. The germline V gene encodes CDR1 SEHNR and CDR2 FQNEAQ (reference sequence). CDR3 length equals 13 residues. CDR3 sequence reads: CASSRTGGTEAFF. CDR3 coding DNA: TGTGCCAGCAGTCGGACAGGGGGGACTGAAGCTTTCTTT.

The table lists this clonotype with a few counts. This CDR3 reads CATSRDLGGPEKLFF. The CDR3, as DNA: TGTGCCACCAGCAGAGATCTCGGGGGGCCTGAAAAACTGTTTTTT. This sequence joins TRBV15 and TRBJ1-4; tentatively, D is TRBD1 (6 bases). This CDR3 region has 15 residues. CDR1 is LNHNV and CDR2 is YYDKDF in the germline V gene (reference sequence). V shed 0 bases and J shed 7 bases, with 12 bases lying between them.

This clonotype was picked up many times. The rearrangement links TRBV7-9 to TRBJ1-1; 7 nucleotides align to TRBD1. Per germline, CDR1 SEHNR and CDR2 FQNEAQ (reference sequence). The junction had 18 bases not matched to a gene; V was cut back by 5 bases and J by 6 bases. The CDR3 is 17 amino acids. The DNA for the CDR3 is TGTGCCAGCAGCCCCCCCGGTGCTGACAGGGATCGGGCTGAAGCTTTCTTT. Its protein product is CASSPPGADRDRAEAFF.

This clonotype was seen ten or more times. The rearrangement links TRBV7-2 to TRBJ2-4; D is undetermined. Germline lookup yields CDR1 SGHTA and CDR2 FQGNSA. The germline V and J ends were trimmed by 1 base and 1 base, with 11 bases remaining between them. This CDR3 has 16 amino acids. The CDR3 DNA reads TGTGCCAGCAGCTTAGAAATCGGATGGGCCAAAAACATTCAGTACTTC. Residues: CASSLEIGWAKNIQYF. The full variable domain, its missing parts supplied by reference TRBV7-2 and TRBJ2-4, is GAGVSQSPSNKVTEKGKDVELRCDPISGHTALYWYRQSLGQGLEFLIYFQGNSAPDKSGLPSDRFSAERTGGSVSTLTIQRTQQEDSAVYLCASSLEIGWAKNIQYFGAGTRLSVL.

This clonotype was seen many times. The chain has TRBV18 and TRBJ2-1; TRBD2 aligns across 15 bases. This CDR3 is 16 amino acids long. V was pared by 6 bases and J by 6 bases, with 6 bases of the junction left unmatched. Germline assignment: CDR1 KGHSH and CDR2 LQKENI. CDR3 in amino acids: CASSVGLAGGFNEQFF. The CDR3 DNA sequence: TGTGCCAGCTCCGTAGGACTAGCGGGAGGGTTCAATGAGCAGTTCTTC.

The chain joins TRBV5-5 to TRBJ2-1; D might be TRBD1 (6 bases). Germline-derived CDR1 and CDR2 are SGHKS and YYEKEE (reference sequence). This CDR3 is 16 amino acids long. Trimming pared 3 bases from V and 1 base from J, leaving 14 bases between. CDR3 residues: CASSYLRGSSYNEQFF. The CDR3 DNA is TGTGCCAGCAGCTACCTGAGGGGGAGTTCCTACAATGAGCAGTTCTTC.

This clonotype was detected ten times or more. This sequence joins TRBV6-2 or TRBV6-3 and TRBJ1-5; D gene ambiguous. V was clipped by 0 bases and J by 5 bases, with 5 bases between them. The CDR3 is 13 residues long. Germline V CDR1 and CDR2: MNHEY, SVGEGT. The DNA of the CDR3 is TGTGCCAGCAGTTACTCAGGTCATCAGCCCCAGCATTTT. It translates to CASSYSGHQPQHF.

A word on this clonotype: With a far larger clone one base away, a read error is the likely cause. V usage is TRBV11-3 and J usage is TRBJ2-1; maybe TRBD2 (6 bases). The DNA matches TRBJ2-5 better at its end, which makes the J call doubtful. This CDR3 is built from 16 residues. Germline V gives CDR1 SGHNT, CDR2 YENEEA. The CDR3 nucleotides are TGTGCCAGCAGCCCCGGGACTGGCGGACGTCAAGAGACCCAGTACTTC. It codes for CASSPGTGGRQETQYF.

CDR3 bases: TGTGCCAGCAGCCCGACACGACGGGGCGGGGAGCTGTTTTTT. Translation: CASSPTRRGGELFF. J is TRBJ2-2 and V is TRBV3-1, with D tentatively TRBD2 (5 bases). Trimming shortened V by 4 bases and J by 7 bases, and 13 bases separated the two germline ends. This CDR3 is built from 14 residues. The germline gives CDR1 LGHDT, CDR2 YNNKEL (reference sequence). Together with reference TRBV3-1 and TRBJ2-2, the CDR3 gives the full variable domain: DTAVSQTPKYLVTQMGNDKSIKCEQNLGHDTMYWYKQDSKKFLKIMFSYNNKELIINETVPNRFSPKSPDKAHLNLHINSLELGDSAVYFCASSPTRRGGELFFGEGSRLTVL.

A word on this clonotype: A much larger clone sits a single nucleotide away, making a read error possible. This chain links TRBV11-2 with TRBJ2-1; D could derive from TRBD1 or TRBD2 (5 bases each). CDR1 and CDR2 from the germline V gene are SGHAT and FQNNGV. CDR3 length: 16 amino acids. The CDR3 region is CASSLGPGTSYSEQFF. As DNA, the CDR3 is TGTGCCAGCAGCTTAGGTCCGGGGACCTCCTACAGTGAGCAGTTCTTC.

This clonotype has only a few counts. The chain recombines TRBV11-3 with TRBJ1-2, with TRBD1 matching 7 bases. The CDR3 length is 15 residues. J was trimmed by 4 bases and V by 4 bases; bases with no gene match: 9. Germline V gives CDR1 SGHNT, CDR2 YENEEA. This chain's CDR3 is CASSSDRRGVYGYTF. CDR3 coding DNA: TGTGCCAGCAGCTCGGACAGGCGGGGAGTCTATGGCTACACCTTC.

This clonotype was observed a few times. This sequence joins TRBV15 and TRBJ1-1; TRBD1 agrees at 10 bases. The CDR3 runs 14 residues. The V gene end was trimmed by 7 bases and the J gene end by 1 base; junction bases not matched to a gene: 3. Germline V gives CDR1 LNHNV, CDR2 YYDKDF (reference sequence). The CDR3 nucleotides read TGTGCCACCAAGGACAGGGGGTCGAACACTGAAGCTTTCTTT. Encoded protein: CATKDRGSNTEAFF.

The CDR3 nucleotides read TGTGCCAGCACTTGGGTTGAGTTCTCTGAAGCTTTCTTT. It encodes CASTWVEFSEAFF. The gene calls are TRBV28 and TRBJ1-1; no definite D call. Germline V gene lookup returns CDR1 MDHEN and CDR2 SYDVKM. The CDR3 has 13 residues. The V end lost 7 bases, the J end lost 6 bases, and 15 bases lay between the germline ends. Using reference TRBV28 and TRBJ1-1 for the parts outside the CDR3, the full variable domain is DVKVTQSSRYLVKRTGEKVFLECVQDMDHENMFWYRQDPGLGLRLIYFSYDVKMKEKGDIPEGYSVSREKKERFSLILESASTNQTSMYLCASTWVEFSEAFFGQGTRLTVV.

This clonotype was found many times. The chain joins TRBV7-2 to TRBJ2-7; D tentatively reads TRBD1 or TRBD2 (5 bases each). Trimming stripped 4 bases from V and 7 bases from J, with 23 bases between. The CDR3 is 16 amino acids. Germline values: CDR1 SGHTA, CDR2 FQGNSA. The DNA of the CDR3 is TGTGCCAGCAGCTCCCTTAGATTCCGGGACGGTCCAGAGCAGTACTTC. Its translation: CASSSLRFRDGPEQYF.

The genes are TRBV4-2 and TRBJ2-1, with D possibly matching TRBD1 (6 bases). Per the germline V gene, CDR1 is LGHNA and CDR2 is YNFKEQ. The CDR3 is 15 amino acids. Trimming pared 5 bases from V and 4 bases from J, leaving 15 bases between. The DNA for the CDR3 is TGTGCCAGCAGCTCCCGACAGGAGAGTTACAATGAGCAGTTCTTC. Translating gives CASSSRQESYNEQFF.

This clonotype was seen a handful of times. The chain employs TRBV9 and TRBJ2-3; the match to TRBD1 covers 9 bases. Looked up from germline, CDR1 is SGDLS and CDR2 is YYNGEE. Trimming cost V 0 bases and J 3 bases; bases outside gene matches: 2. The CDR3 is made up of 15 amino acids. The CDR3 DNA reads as TGTGCCAGCAGCGTAGGACAGGGGGTAACAGATACGCAGTATTTT. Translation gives CASSVGQGVTDTQYF.

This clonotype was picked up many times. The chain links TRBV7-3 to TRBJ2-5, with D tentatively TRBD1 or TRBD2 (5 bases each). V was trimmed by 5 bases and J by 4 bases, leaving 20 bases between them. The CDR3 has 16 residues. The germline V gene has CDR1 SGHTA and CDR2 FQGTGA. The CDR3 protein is CASSIGASLNGETQYF. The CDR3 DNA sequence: TGTGCCAGCAGCATCGGGGCTAGCCTTAACGGAGAGACCCAGTACTTC. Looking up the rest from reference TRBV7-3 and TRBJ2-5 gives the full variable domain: GAGVSQTPSNKVTEKGKYVELRCDPISGHTALYWYRQSLGQGPEFLIYFQGTGAADDSGLPNDRFFAVRPEGSVSTLKIQRTERGDSAVYLCASSIGASLNGETQYFGPGTRLLVL.

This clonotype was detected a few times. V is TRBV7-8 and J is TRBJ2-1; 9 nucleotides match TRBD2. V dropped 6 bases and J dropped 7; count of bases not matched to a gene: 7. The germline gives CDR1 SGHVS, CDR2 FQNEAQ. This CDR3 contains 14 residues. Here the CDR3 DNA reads TGTGCCAGCAGGACGGCGGGAGGGCAGAATGAGCAGTTCTTC. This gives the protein CASRTAGGQNEQFF.

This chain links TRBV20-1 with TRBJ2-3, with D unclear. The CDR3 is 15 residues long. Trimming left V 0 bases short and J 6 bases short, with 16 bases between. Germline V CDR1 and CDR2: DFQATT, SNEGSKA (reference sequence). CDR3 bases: TGCAGTGCTAGAGATCGCACTGCCGGTCTCGATACGCAGTATTTT. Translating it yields CSARDRTAGLDTQYF.

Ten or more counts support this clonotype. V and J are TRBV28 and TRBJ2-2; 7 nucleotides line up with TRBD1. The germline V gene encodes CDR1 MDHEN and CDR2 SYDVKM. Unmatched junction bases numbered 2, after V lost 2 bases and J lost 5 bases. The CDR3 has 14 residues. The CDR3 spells CASSLDRVTGELFF. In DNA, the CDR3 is TGTGCCAGCAGTTTAGACAGGGTAACCGGGGAGCTGTTTTTT.

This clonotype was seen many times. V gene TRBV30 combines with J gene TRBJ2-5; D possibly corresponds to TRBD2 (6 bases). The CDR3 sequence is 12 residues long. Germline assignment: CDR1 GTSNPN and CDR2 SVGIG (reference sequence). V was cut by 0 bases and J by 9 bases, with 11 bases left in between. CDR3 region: CAWSVSPGAQYF. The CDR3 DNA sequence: TGTGCCTGGAGTGTATCCCCGGGGGCCCAGTACTTC.

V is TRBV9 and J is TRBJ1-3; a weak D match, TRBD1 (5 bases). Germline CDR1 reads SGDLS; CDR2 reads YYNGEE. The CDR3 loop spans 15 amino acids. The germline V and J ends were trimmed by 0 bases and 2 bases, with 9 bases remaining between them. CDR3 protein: CASSVAGTPGNTIYF. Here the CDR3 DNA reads TGTGCCAGCAGCGTAGCTGGGACGCCTGGAAACACCATATATTTT.

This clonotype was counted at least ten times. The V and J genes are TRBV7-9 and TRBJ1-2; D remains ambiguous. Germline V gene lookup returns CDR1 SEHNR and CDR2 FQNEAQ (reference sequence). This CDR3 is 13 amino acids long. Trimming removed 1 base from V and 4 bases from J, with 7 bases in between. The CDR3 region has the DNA TGTGCCAGCAGCTTAGGGGATAGCTATGGCTACACCTTC. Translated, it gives CASSLGDSYGYTF.

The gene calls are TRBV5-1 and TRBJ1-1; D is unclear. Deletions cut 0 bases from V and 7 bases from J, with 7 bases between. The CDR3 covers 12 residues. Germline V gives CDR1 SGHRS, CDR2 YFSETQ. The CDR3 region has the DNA TGCGCCAGCAGCTTGGAATTCGGTGAAGCTTTCTTT. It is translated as CASSLEFGEAFF.

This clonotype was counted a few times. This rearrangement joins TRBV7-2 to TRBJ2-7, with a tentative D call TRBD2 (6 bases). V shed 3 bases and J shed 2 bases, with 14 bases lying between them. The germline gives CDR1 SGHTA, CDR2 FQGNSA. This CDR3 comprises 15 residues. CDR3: CASSFGSSGAYEQYF. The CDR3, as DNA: TGTGCCAGCAGCTTCGGTTCTTCGGGGGCCTACGAGCAGTACTTC.

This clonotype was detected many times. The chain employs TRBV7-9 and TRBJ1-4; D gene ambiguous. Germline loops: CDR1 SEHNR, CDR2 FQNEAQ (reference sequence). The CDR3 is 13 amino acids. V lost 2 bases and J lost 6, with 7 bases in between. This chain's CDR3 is CASSLNADEKLFF. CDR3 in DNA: TGTGCCAGCAGCTTAAACGCCGATGAAAAACTGTTTTTT.

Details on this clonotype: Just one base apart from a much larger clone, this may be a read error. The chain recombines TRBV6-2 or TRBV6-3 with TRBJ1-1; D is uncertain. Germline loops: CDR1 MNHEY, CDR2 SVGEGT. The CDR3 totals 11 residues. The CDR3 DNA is TGTGCCAGCAGTTTAAGCACTGAAGCTTCCTTT. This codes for CASSLSTEASF.

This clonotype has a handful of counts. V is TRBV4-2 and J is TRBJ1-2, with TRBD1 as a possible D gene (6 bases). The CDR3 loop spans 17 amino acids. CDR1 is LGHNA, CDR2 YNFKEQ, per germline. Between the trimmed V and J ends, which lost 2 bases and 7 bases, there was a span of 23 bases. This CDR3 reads CASSQPMVGGVHSGYTF. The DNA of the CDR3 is TGTGCCAGCAGCCAACCGATGGTGGGGGGCGTCCATTCTGGCTACACCTTC.

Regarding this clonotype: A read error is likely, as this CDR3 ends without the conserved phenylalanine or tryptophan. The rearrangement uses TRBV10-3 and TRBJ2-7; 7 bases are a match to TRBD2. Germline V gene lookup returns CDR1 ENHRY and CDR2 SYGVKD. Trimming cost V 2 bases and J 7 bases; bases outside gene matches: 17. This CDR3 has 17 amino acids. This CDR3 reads CAISEPRLVGGIGEQYL. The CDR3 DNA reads TGTGCCATCAGTGAGCCGCGACTAGTGGGAGGGATCGGGGAGCAGTACCTC.